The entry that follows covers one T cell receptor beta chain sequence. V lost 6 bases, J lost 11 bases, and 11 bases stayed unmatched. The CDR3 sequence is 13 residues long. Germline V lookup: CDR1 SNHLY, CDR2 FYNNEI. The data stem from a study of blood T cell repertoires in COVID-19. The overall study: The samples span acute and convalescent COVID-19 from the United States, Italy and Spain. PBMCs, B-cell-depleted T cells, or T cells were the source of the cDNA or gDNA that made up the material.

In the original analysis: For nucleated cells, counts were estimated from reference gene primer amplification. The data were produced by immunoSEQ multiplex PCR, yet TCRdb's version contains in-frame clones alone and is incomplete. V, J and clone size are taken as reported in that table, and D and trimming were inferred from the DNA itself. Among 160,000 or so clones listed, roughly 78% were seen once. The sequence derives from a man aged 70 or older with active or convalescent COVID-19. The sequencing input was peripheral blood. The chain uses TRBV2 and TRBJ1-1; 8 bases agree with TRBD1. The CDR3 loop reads CASRPEQGDRAFF. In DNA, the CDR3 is TGTGCCAGCAGGCCGGAACAGGGGGATCGCGCTTTCTTT.